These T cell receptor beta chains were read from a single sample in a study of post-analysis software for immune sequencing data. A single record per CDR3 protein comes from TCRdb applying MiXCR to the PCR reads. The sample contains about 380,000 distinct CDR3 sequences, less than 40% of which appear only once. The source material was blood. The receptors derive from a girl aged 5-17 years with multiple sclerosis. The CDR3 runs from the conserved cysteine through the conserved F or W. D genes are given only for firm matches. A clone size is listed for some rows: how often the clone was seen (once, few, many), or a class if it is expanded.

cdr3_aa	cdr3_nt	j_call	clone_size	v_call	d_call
CASSPAAETNEKLFF	TGTGCCAGCAGTCCGGCCGCCGAAACTAATGAAAAACTGTTTTTT	TRBJ1-4	.	TRBV27	.
CASSQGTYEQFF	TGCGCCAGCAGCCAGGGTACCTACGAGCAGTTCTTC	TRBJ2-1	.	TRBV5-1	.
CASSQGAYGGNYGYTF	TGCGCCAGCAGCCAAGGGGCTTACGGAGGTAACTATGGCTACACCTTC	TRBJ1-2	.	TRBV4-1	.
CASIPSRGNTGELFF	TGTGCCAGCATCCCTTCCAGGGGGAACACCGGGGAGCTGTTTTTT	TRBJ2-2	.	TRBV28	.
CSVAGRPPNYGYTF	TGCAGCGTTGCCGGGCGGCCCCCTAACTATGGCTACACCTTC	TRBJ1-2	few	TRBV29-1	.
CASRGSGDSPLHF	TGCGCCAGCAGAGGGAGTGGAGATTCACCCCTCCACTTT	TRBJ1-6	few	TRBV5-1	.
CASSQGAAAQETQYF	TGTGCCAGCAGCCAAGGGGCAGCGGCTCAAGAGACCCAGTACTTC	TRBJ2-5	.	TRBV3-1	.
CASSSSAGPPHEQFF	TGTGCCAGCAGCTCCTCGGCCGGGCCCCCTCATGAGCAGTTCTTC	TRBJ2-1	.	TRBV7-3	.
CANSGQMYQETQYF	TGTGCCAACAGTGGACAGATGTACCAAGAGACCCAGTACTTC	TRBJ2-5	once	TRBV2	.
CSAPGTGTMGRGYTF	TGCAGTGCTCCCGGGACAGGGACGATGGGCCGTGGCTACACCTTC	TRBJ1-2	.	TRBV20-1	TRBD1
CASLSSRLSTDTQYF	TGTGCCAGCCTTAGCAGCAGGCTTAGCACAGATACGCAGTATTTT	TRBJ2-3	many	TRBV6-5	.
CASRALSGEETQYF	TGTGCCAGCAGGGCCCTTAGCGGGGAAGAGACCCAGTACTTC	TRBJ2-5	.	TRBV2	TRBD2
CATSRDLAGAYEQYF	TGTGCCACCAGCAGAGATTTGGCGGGGGCCTACGAGCAGTACTTC	TRBJ2-7	few	TRBV15	TRBD2
CASSHRRNNQPQHF	TGTGCCAGCAGTCACCGTAGGAACAATCAGCCCCAGCATTTT	TRBJ1-5	few	TRBV6-4	.
CASREGPGYGYTF	TGTGCCAGCAGGGAGGGCCCAGGATATGGCTACACCTTC	TRBJ1-2	.	TRBV27	.
CAGSYSRHTPVTQYF	TGTGCCGGCAGTTACTCGAGGCACACCCCCGTTACGCAGTATTTT	TRBJ2-3	few	TRBV6-2/TRBV6-3	.
CASNSAGLAGGISSTDTQYF	TGTGCCAGCAACTCGGCAGGCCTAGCGGGGGGGATCTCTAGCACAGATACGCAGTATTTT	TRBJ2-3	.	TRBV5-5	TRBD2
CAISDPGQGEYEQYF	TGTGCCATCAGTGACCCCGGACAGGGGGAGTACGAGCAGTACTTC	TRBJ2-7	few	TRBV10-3	TRBD1
CAWSVAGAKNIQYF	TGTGCCTGGAGTGTAGCAGGGGCCAAAAACATTCAGTACTTC	TRBJ2-4	few	TRBV30	.
CASSLRSSGGANEQYF	TGTGCCAGCAGTTTAAGATCCAGCGGGGGGGCGAATGAGCAGTACTTC	TRBJ2-7	few	TRBV27	TRBD2
CASSLLGKSTDTQYF	TGTGCCAGCAGCTTACTGGGGAAAAGCACAGATACGCAGTATTTT	TRBJ2-3	.	TRBV7-3	.
CASSLGAMNTEAFF	TGTGCCAGCAGTTTAGGAGCCATGAACACTGAAGCTTTCTTT	TRBJ1-1	once	TRBV12-3/TRBV12-4	.
CASSPLGSSQETQYF	TGTGCCAGCAGTCCCCTAGGCAGTAGCCAAGAGACCCAGTACTTC	TRBJ2-5	.	TRBV27	.
CASSLDREGWTKNIQYF	TGCGCCAGCAGCTTGGACAGGGAAGGTTGGACCAAAAACATTCAGTACTTC	TRBJ2-4	few	TRBV5-1	.
CATSRGAGGRTGELFF	TGTGCCACCAGCAGAGGGGCAGGGGGCAGAACCGGGGAGCTGTTTTTT	TRBJ2-2	.	TRBV15	TRBD1
CASSEVLGSDYNEQFF	TGTGCCAGCAGTGAAGTTTTGGGGAGCGACTACAATGAGCAGTTCTTC	TRBJ2-1	.	TRBV6-1	.
CASSLRGEDYNEQFF	TGTGCCAGCAGTTTAAGGGGAGAAGACTACAATGAGCAGTTCTTC	TRBJ2-1	.	TRBV12-3/TRBV12-4	.
CASSRPLGSVDEQYF	TGTGCCAGCAGCCGCCCCCTGGGGTCGGTTGACGAGCAGTACTTC	TRBJ2-7	.	TRBV7-9	.
CASSLDTGTPRETQYF	TGTGCCAGCAGCTTAGACACCGGGACTCCCAGAGAGACCCAGTACTTC	TRBJ2-5	few	TRBV7-2	.
CASSSGNEETQYF	TGTGCCAGCAGTTCAGGGAATGAGGAGACCCAGTACTTC	TRBJ2-5	.	TRBV12-3/TRBV12-4	.
CASSSGGWAGNVLTF	TGTGCCAGCAGTAGCGGGGGGTGGGCCGGCAACGTCCTGACTTTC	TRBJ2-6	.	TRBV6-5	TRBD2
CASSPGTVPSYEQYF	TGTGCCAGCAGCCCAGGGACAGTACCCTCCTACGAGCAGTACTTC	TRBJ2-7	.	TRBV7-9	TRBD1
CASSSQGPRYGYTF	TGTGCCAGCAGTTCACAAGGGCCTCGATATGGCTACACCTTC	TRBJ1-2	once	TRBV2	.
CASSPSRGPTGELFF	TGTGCCAGCAGCCCCTCCCGGGGGCCGACCGGGGAGCTGTTTTTT	TRBJ2-2	.	TRBV9	.
CSGTDTEAFF	TGCAGTGGGACGGACACTGAAGCTTTCTTT	TRBJ1-1	.	TRBV20-1	.
CASSQEEGISSYNEQFF	TGCGCCAGCAGCCAAGAAGAGGGCATATCGTCCTACAATGAGCAGTTCTTC	TRBJ2-1	few	TRBV4-1	.
CASSPPAQETQYF	TGTGCCAGCTCACCACCGGCCCAAGAGACCCAGTACTTC	TRBJ2-5	few	TRBV18	.
CASINPGPSNEKRFF	TGTGCCAGCATCAATCCGGGACCGAGTAATGAAAAACGGTTTTTT	TRBJ1-4	.	TRBV6-6	.
CASSKGQGARDTEAFF	TGCGCCAGCAGCAAGGGACAGGGGGCGCGGGACACTGAAGCTTTCTTT	TRBJ1-1	.	TRBV7-4	TRBD1
CASSLGQYYGYTF	TGTGCCAGCAGCCTCGGGCAGTACTATGGCTACACCTTC	TRBJ1-2	many	TRBV7-2	.
CSASPGTPGPGGYTF	TGCAGTGCTAGTCCCGGGACCCCTGGCCCAGGGGGCTACACCTTC	TRBJ1-2	.	TRBV20-1	.
CASSLSLLKAESSYNSPLHF	TGTGCCAGCAGCCTTTCCCTACTCAAAGCGGAGAGCTCCTATAATTCACCCCTCCACTTT	TRBJ1-6	.	TRBV13	.
CASSSRKGAHWQGYTF	TGTGCCAGCAGTTCCCGGAAGGGGGCGCATTGGCAAGGCTACACCTTC	TRBJ1-2	few	TRBV12-3/TRBV12-4	TRBD1
CAISEPGQSFSYEQYF	TGTGCCATCAGTGAGCCGGGACAGTCCTTTTCCTACGAGCAGTACTTC	TRBJ2-7	.	TRBV10-3	TRBD1
CASSADRGYEQYF	TGTGCCAGCAGCGCGGACAGGGGTTACGAGCAGTACTTC	TRBJ2-7	.	TRBV7-2	TRBD1
CASSSGWGSGNTIYF	TGCGCCAGCAGCTCGGGATGGGGCTCTGGAAACACCATATATTTT	TRBJ1-3	.	TRBV5-1	.
CASSLSVQGSSEAFF	TGTGCCAGCAGTTTATCGGTACAGGGAAGCTCTGAAGCTTTCTTT	TRBJ1-1	.	TRBV28	.
CASSLSRVDTQYF	TGCGCCAGCAGCCTTAGTCGGGTAGATACGCAGTATTTT	TRBJ2-3	.	TRBV4-3	.
CASRTSRDPGANVLTF	TGTGCCAGCAGAACATCAAGGGACCCTGGGGCCAACGTCCTGACTTTC	TRBJ2-6	.	TRBV9	.
CASSQVNDINYGYTF	TGTGCCAGCAGCCAAGTGAATGACATTAACTATGGCTACACCTTC	TRBJ1-2	.	TRBV3-1	.
CASSSEDRVVESGTGELFF	TGTGCCAGCTCTTCAGAGGACAGGGTGGTCGAAAGTGGCACCGGGGAGCTGTTTTTT	TRBJ2-2	once	TRBV6-2/TRBV6-3	TRBD1
CSVDPRTGSYNEQFF	TGCAGCGTTGATCCCCGGACAGGTTCTTACAATGAGCAGTTCTTC	TRBJ2-1	.	TRBV29-1	TRBD1
CASVKGAGSYEQYF	TGTGCCAGCGTTAAGGGGGCAGGGTCCTACGAGCAGTACTTC	TRBJ2-7	few	TRBV25-1	TRBD1
CASSYSTGSNYGYTF	TGTGCCAGCAGTTACTCAACAGGCTCCAACTATGGCTACACCTTC	TRBJ1-2	.	TRBV6-5	.
CASSYSIGAGGNYGYTF	TGTGCCAGCAGTTACTCGATAGGGGCAGGGGGAAACTATGGCTACACCTTC	TRBJ1-2	few	TRBV6-5	TRBD1
CASNPGQGRGYTF	TGTGCCAGCAATCCGGGACAGGGGCGTGGCTACACCTTC	TRBJ1-2	many	TRBV6-5	TRBD1
CASSALTGGENEAFF	TGTGCCAGCAGTGCCTTAACGGGGGGCGAGAATGAAGCTTTCTTT	TRBJ1-1	few	TRBV12-3/TRBV12-4	.
CASSFSGQGEVVGEKLFF	TGCGCCAGCAGCTTCTCCGGACAGGGGGAAGTAGTTGGTGAAAAACTGTTTTTT	TRBJ1-4	.	TRBV5-1	TRBD1
CASSLVSGSAYEQYF	TGTGCCAGCAGCTTAGTTTCGGGGTCCGCCTACGAGCAGTACTTC	TRBJ2-7	few	TRBV7-8	.